One and the same sample provided the 16 T cell receptor beta chains below, sequenced in a study of cytomegalovirus exposure and HLA in healthy donors. PCR used 60 Vbeta primers and 13 Jbeta primers. The assay was immunoSEQ multiplex PCR, and TCRdb's table has in-frame clones only and misses some. Here the sample spans 100,000 to 150,000 clones, roughly 80% being singletons. The specimen was PBMCs. These receptors all stem from a woman aged 40 to 50 in good health and CMV-seronegative.

J is TRBJ2-2 and V is TRBV28; 10 bases align to TRBD2. CDR3 length: 15 residues. Trimming took 3 bases from V and 8 from J; bases not matched to a gene: 6. Germline V CDR1 and CDR2: MDHEN, SYDVKM. The CDR3 sequence is CASSFPTSGKGELFF. CDR3 nucleotides: TGTGCCAGCAGTTTCCCCACTAGCGGGAAAGGGGAGCTGTTTTTT.

This clone was observed a few times. This sequence joins TRBV5-1 and TRBJ2-3; 9 bases line up with TRBD1. Germline lookup yields CDR1 SGHRS and CDR2 YFSETQ. The CDR3 consists of 17 residues. Trimming at V came to 2 bases and at J to 2 bases, leaving 9 bases not matched to a gene. The CDR3 reads CASSFRGTGRDTDTQYF. The DNA of the CDR3 is TGCGCCAGCAGCTTTAGAGGGACAGGGAGGGACACAGATACGCAGTATTTT.

A single count supports this clone. V is TRBV10-3 and J is TRBJ1-1; a weak D match, TRBD1 (6 bases). The germline gives CDR1 ENHRY, CDR2 SYGVKD. CDR3 length: 12 residues. V lost 2 bases and J lost 5, with 6 bases in between. The CDR3 here is CAISETGTEAFF. The CDR3 DNA reads TGTGCCATCAGTGAGACAGGGACTGAAGCTTTCTTT.

The chain combines TRBV19 with TRBJ2-2; no firm D call. The CDR3 has 12 amino acids. V lost 9 bases, J lost 6 bases, and 11 bases lay in between. Germline V gene lookup returns CDR1 LNHDA and CDR2 SQIVND (reference sequence). CDR3 region: CASLTPPGELFF. CDR3 sequence (DNA): TGTGCCAGCCTAACCCCACCCGGGGAGCTGTTTTTT.

A remark on this clone: The sample contains more than one DNA sequence encoding this CDR3. The CDR3 spells CASSLVGQQETQYF. CDR3 in DNA: TGTGCCAGCAGCCTCGTGGGACAGCAAGAGACCCAGTACTTC. The rearrangement joins TRBV7-9 to TRBJ2-5; 7 bases fit TRBD1. This CDR3 is built from 14 residues. Looked up from germline, CDR1 is SEHNR and CDR2 is FQNEAQ (reference sequence). V shed 5 bases, J shed 2 bases, and the junction held 5 bases outside the gene matches.

Points on this clone: This CDR3 is also generated by other DNA sequences in the sample. This chain uses TRBV11-2 with TRBJ2-7; D not resolved. Looked up from germline, CDR1 is SGHAT and CDR2 is FQNNGV. This CDR3 spans 11 amino acids. Trimming removed 4 bases from V and 3 bases from J, with 4 bases in between. Written as DNA, the CDR3 is TGTGCCAGCAGCTCTAACTACGAGCAGTACTTC. Translated, it gives CASSSNYEQYF.

The chain recombines TRBV5-6 with TRBJ1-1; D call uncertain. The germline V gene has CDR1 SGHDT and CDR2 YYEEEE. This CDR3 is 12 amino acids long. Trimming removed 1 base from V and 8 bases from J, with 9 bases in between. CDR3 region: CASSLSSGEAFF. The CDR3 DNA reads TGTGCCAGCAGCTTGTCGTCGGGAGAAGCTTTCTTT.

Here the CDR3 DNA reads TGTGCCAGCAGCCCAGGCGGGGCCACGTCCAACTATGGCTACACCTTC. Amino acid sequence: CASSPGGATSNYGYTF. V and J are TRBV13 and TRBJ1-2; a possible D gene is TRBD1 (5 bases). V lost 5 bases to trimming and J lost 2 bases, with 18 bases between them. CDR1 PRHDT and CDR2 FYEKMQ come from the germline V gene (reference sequence). The CDR3 spans 16 residues.

V gene TRBV2 combines with J gene TRBJ2-5, with TRBD2 matching over 11 bases. V shed 7 bases and J 4 bases; nucleotides not matched to a gene: 8. Germline lookup yields CDR1 SNHLY and CDR2 FYNNEI. The CDR3 totals 15 residues. For the CDR3, the DNA is TGTGCCAGCACCTTACTAGCGGGAGTGGGAGAGACCCAGTACTTC. Translation: CASTLLAGVGETQYF. The full variable domain, completed using reference TRBV2 and TRBJ2-5, is EPEVTQTPSHQVTQMGQEVILRCVPISNHLYFYWYRQILGQKVEFLVSFYNNEISEKSEIFDDQFSVERPDGSNFTLKIRSTKLEDSAMYFCASTLLAGVGETQYFGPGTRLLVL.

This chain links TRBV2 with TRBJ2-1, with 9 bases fitting TRBD2. CDR3 length: 15 amino acids. V dropped 6 bases and J dropped 0; count of bases not matched to a gene: 3. CDR1 is SNHLY and CDR2 is FYNNEI in the germline V gene. The CDR3 is CASRISGSSYNEQFF. CDR3 nucleotide sequence: TGTGCCAGCAGGATTAGCGGGAGCTCCTACAATGAGCAGTTCTTC.

The chain employs TRBV21-1 and TRBJ1-5; the listed D gene, TRBD1, was not tested against the DNA. TRBV21-1 is listed as a pseudogene. The length of the CDR3 is 16 residues. The CDR3 sequence is CASSPRGQASNQPQHF. The CDR3 coding sequence is TGTGCCAGCAGCCCACGGGGACAGGCGAGCAATCAGCCCCAGCATTTT.

The chain recombines TRBV19 with TRBJ2-7; D perhaps matches TRBD1 (6 bases). This CDR3 has 13 amino acids. The germline CDR1 and CDR2 sequences are LNHDA and SQIVND (reference sequence). The ends were cut back, 3 bases at V and 2 bases at J, with 8 bases in the middle. This CDR3 reads CASSIRGPYEQYF. DNA of the CDR3: TGTGCCAGTAGTATCAGGGGACCCTACGAGCAGTACTTC.

V and J are TRBV28 and TRBJ1-5, with D possibly TRBD1 on 6 matching bases. The germline V and J ends were trimmed by 5 bases and 0 bases, with 14 bases remaining between them. This CDR3 is built from 16 residues. Germline V CDR1 and CDR2: MDHEN, SYDVKM. CDR3 DNA sequence: TGTGCCAGCAGTCCGGGGGGCAGGGATAGCAATCAGCCCCAGCATTTT. Encoded protein: CASSPGGRDSNQPQHF.

The J gene is TRBJ2-7, the V gene TRBV19, with TRBD2 identical over 9 bases. CDR1 and CDR2 from the germline V gene are LNHDA and SQIVND (reference sequence). Trimming cost V 3 bases and J 7 bases; bases outside gene matches: 10. This CDR3 region has 15 residues. CDR3 in DNA: TGTGCCAGTAGTATCATGGCGGGGGGGCCAGGAGAGCAGTACTTC. This gives the protein CASSIMAGGPGEQYF.

This clone was detected once. The chain joins TRBV2 to TRBJ2-3; a possible D gene is TRBD2 (7 bases). In germline, CDR1 is SNHLY, CDR2 FYNNEI. The CDR3 sequence is 14 residues long. Between the trimmed V and J ends, which lost 7 bases and 2 bases, there was a span of 13 bases. The CDR3 protein is CASTGGGYTDTQYF. The CDR3 nucleotides are TGTGCCAGCACTGGCGGGGGCTACACAGATACGCAGTATTTT.

This clone appeared once. The rearrangement links TRBV18 to TRBJ2-2; TRBD1 might be the D (5 bases). Germline V gene lookup returns CDR1 KGHSH and CDR2 LQKENI. The CDR3 is 16 residues long. V dropped 3 bases and J dropped 1 base, with 12 bases sitting between them. For the CDR3, the DNA is TGTGCCAGCTCACCCTACAGGCCCCTGAACACCGGGGAGCTGTTTTTT. This sequence encodes CASSPYRPLNTGELFF.